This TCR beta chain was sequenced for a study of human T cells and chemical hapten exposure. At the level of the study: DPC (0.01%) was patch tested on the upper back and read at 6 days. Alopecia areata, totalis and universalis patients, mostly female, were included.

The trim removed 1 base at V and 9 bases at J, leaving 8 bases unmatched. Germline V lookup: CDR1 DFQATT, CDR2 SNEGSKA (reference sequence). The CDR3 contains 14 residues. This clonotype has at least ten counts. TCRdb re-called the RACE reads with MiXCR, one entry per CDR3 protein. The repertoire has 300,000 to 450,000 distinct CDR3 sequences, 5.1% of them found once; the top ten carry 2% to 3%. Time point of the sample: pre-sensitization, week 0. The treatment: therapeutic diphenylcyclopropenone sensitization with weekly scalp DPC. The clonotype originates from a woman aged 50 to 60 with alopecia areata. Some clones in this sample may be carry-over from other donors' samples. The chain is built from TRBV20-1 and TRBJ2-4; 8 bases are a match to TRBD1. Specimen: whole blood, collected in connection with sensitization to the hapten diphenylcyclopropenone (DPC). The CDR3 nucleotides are TGCAGTGCTAGAGGCCCGACAGGGGCGGGCATTCAGTACTTC. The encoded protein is CSARGPTGAGIQYF.